Shown below are 8 T cell receptor beta chains from a single sample sequenced in a study of cytomegalovirus exposure and HLA in healthy donors. Researchers ran the PCR with 60 Vbeta and 13 Jbeta primers. Assay: immunoSEQ multiplex PCR; the TCRdb copy retains only in-frame clones and omits some. The sample lists about 160,000 clones, under 85% occurring once. Material: PBMCs. The receptors here all came from a woman aged 25 to 39 in good health and CMV-seronegative.

V and J are TRBV6-1 and TRBJ1-1; 7 bases fit TRBD1. The CDR3 extends over 14 amino acids. Trimming removed 4 bases from V and 4 bases from J; junction bases left unmatched: 6. From germline, CDR1 is MNHNS and CDR2 SASEGT. CDR3 loop: CASSADRAGTEAFF. In nucleotides, the CDR3 is TGTGCCAGCAGTGCCGACAGGGCTGGCACTGAAGCTTTCTTT.

This sequence joins TRBV7-8 and TRBJ2-5; tentative D call: TRBD1 (5 bases). V lost 5 bases and J 5 bases, leaving 18 bases between the germline ends. Germline V CDR1 and CDR2: SGHVS, FQNEAQ. CDR3 length: 15 residues. This CDR3 is CASSRDRVPYETQYF. CDR3 coding DNA: TGTGCCAGCAGCCGCGACAGAGTGCCTTATGAGACCCAGTACTTC. Together with reference TRBV7-8 and TRBJ2-5, the CDR3 gives the full variable domain: GAGVSQSPRYKVAKRGQDVALRCDPISGHVSLFWYQQALGQGPEFLTYFQNEAQLDKSGLPSDRFFAERPEGSVSTLKIQRTQQEDSAVYLCASSRDRVPYETQYFGPGTRLLVL.

This chain links TRBV4-2 with TRBJ2-3; 11 bases map to TRBD2. Germline V CDR1 and CDR2: LGHNA, YNFKEQ. This CDR3 comprises 17 residues. V shed 0 bases and J 5 bases; nucleotides not matched to a gene: 7. CDR3 in DNA: TGTGCCAGCAGCCAAGATGGTCTAGCGGGAGGAGTAGATACGCAGTATTTT. This gives the protein CASSQDGLAGGVDTQYF.

This clone appeared a single time. The rearrangement uses TRBV10-1 and TRBJ1-4, with 9 nucleotides matching TRBD1. The V gene's germline CDR1 is WNHNN and CDR2 SYGVQD (reference sequence). The CDR3 totals 17 residues. CDR3 amino acids: CAVRGGQGLLTNEKLFF. CDR3 coding DNA: TGCGCAGTCCGGGGGGGACAGGGCCTCCTCACTAATGAAAAACTGTTTTTT.

The chain has TRBV15 and TRBJ1-3; TRBD1 agrees at 9 bases. Germline CDR1 reads LNHNV; CDR2 reads YYDKDF (reference sequence). The V and J ends lost 2 bases and 8 bases, in that order; junction bases with no gene match: 7. This CDR3 has 15 amino acids. The CDR3: CATSRIRDRVYTIYF. The CDR3 nucleotides read TGTGCCACCAGCAGAATCAGGGACAGGGTATACACCATATATTTT.

This chain uses TRBV19 with TRBJ1-5, with D possibly being TRBD1 (5 bases). V was clipped by 3 bases and J by 3 bases, with 12 bases between them. In germline, CDR1 is LNHDA, CDR2 SQIVND (reference sequence). There are 15 residues in the CDR3. DNA of the CDR3: TGTGCCAGTAGTATTACGGGGGGATTCAATCAGCCCCAGCATTTT. Translation gives CASSITGGFNQPQHF.

J is TRBJ2-3 and V is TRBV18; 14 positions agree with TRBD2. This CDR3 is 17 amino acids long. Germline-derived CDR1 and CDR2 are KGHSH and LQKENI. The J segment lost 4 bases and the V segment lost 4 bases, leaving 7 bases of the junction unmatched. The CDR3 bases are TGTGCCAGCTCACTCCCGGGACTAGCGGGGGCTTCAGATACGCAGTATTTT. It specifies CASSLPGLAGASDTQYF.

The rearrangement links TRBV20-1 to TRBJ2-1; TRBD2 matches at 7 bases. The CDR3 length is 11 residues. Per the germline V gene, CDR1 is DFQATT and CDR2 is SNEGSKA (reference sequence). V gave up 6 bases and J gave up 7 bases; unmatched junction bases: 3. The CDR3 DNA sequence: TGCAGTGCCCGGGGAGGGAATGAGCAGTTCTTC. Translated, it gives CSARGGNEQFF.